Each of the 9 T cell receptor beta chains below was sequenced from the same sample in a study of blood T cells in healthy people across ages. Using a J-beta primer mix together with a sample-barcoded 5' primer, a second PCR was run for about 6 to 11 cycles. TCRdb redid the calling of the 5' RACE reads with MiXCR, one entry per CDR3 protein. Of about 780,000 distinct CDR3 sequences listed, around half are singletons. Sequencing used blood. Receptors originate from a man older than 75 in good health.

The DNA of the CDR3 is TGTGCCAGCGGATTTTTATACAATGAGCAGTTCTTC. Translated: CASGFLYNEQFF. The V gene is TRBV11-3, the J gene TRBJ2-1; D remains unclear. The CDR3 has 12 residues. CDR1 is SGHNT and CDR2 is YENEEA in the germline V gene. Trimming took off 8 bases at V and 4 bases at J, with 9 bases between the two ends.

This clonotype came up many times. V and J are TRBV5-6 and TRBJ1-5; 7 bases align to TRBD1. With 0 bases clipped from V and 7 bases from J, the junction kept 1 base outside the gene matches. This CDR3 has 13 residues. Germline CDR1 and CDR2: SGHDT and YYEEEE. CDR3 protein: CASSLARGQPQHF. CDR3 coding DNA: TGTGCCAGCAGCTTGGCCAGGGGGCAGCCCCAGCATTTT.

About this clonotype: This may be a read error, as it is one base from a much larger clone. This rearrangement joins TRBV24-1 to TRBJ2-3; 8 positions agree with TRBD1. CDR1 KGHDR and CDR2 SFDVKD come from the germline V gene. CDR3 length: 16 amino acids. The CDR3 bases are TGTGCCGCCAGTGAACCACAGGGGGTTAGCACAGATACGCAGTATTTT. Protein product: CAASEPQGVSTDTQYF.

This clonotype has more than one count but fewer than ten. This chain connects TRBV15 to TRBJ2-7; D remains ambiguous. V dropped 0 bases and J dropped 9 bases, with 9 bases sitting between them. Germline CDR1 and CDR2: LNHNV and YYDKDF (reference sequence). CDR3 length: 12 amino acids. The CDR3, as DNA: TGTGCCACCAGCAGAGATGCCACAGCGCAGTACTTC. Its translation is CATSRDATAQYF.

By frequency in the sample, this clonotype is medium-sized (0.01 to 0.1%). V gene TRBV9 combines with J gene TRBJ2-7; the D is unclear. Germline V CDR1 and CDR2: SGDLS, YYNGEE. The CDR3 consists of 14 residues. V shed 0 bases and J shed 6 bases, with 13 bases lying between them. DNA for the CDR3: TGTGCCAGCAGCGTAGACGGTAGTTGGCGCGAGCAGTACTTC. Protein: CASSVDGSWREQYF.

Written as DNA, the CDR3 is TGCAGTGCTAGCTTAGCGGGGGGGGCCAAAAACATTCAGTACTTC. Translating gives CSASLAGGAKNIQYF. This rearrangement joins TRBV20-1 to TRBJ2-4; 11 bases fit TRBD2. Germline lookup yields CDR1 DFQATT and CDR2 SNEGSKA (reference sequence). The CDR3 spans 15 residues. Losses at the gene ends were 3 bases for V and 1 base for J; bases not matched to a gene: 2.

The chain carries TRBV3-1 and TRBJ2-5; D remains unclear. The end of the DNA fits TRBJ2-7 better, so the J call may be wrong. The length of the CDR3 is 15 residues. The germline CDR1 and CDR2 sequences are LGHDT and YNNKEL (reference sequence). The CDR3 region is CASSQRMGTSYEQYF. DNA of the CDR3: TGTGCCAGCAGCCAAAGAATGGGAACATCCTACGAGCAGTACTTC.

This chain joins TRBV12-3 or TRBV12-4 and TRBJ2-5; D is unresolved. With 6 bases removed from V and 11 bases from J, the gap between germline ends came to 16 bases. This CDR3 contains 12 residues. The CDR3 region has the DNA TGTGCCAGCAGCTGGTGGGGTTCAGAGCAGTACTTC. Translating it yields CASSWWGSEQYF.

This clonotype was detected only a few times. The chain links TRBV5-1 to TRBJ2-3, with 7 bases lining up with TRBD2. V trimming: 4 bases; J trimming: 0 bases; junction bases outside the gene matches: 2. CDR3 length: 14 amino acids. Per germline, CDR1 SGHRS and CDR2 YFSETQ. For the CDR3, the DNA is TGCGCCAGCAGCGGCGGGAGAAGCACAGATACGCAGTATTTT. This translates into CASSGGRSTDTQYF.